This TCR beta chain was retrieved from a study of T cells after yellow fever vaccination. Study outcomes and limitations: The appearance of a small share of clonotypes in both CD4 and CD8 compartments was observed.

The CDR3 spans 14 residues. CDR1 and CDR2 (germline): SQVTM, ANQGSEA. The ends lost 2 bases at V and 3 bases at J; junction bases unmatched: 4. MiXCR, applied by TCRdb to the 5' RACE reads, yields one record per CDR3 protein. The sample has tens of thousands of distinct CDR3 sequences; around 7.8% are singletons. This clonotype was recorded many times. Its antigen remains unidentified. The sequence was obtained from a man between 18 and 35 years old who received the YFV17D yellow fever vaccine. V gene TRBV29-1 combines with J gene TRBJ2-1; TRBD1 matches at 7 bases. The sequencing here drew on CD8+ T cells sorted from PBMCs, taken more than 8 days after the first yellow fever vaccination. This CDR3 reads CSVELGQRYNEQFF. In DNA form, the CDR3 reads TGCAGCGTTGAATTGGGACAGCGCTACAATGAGCAGTTCTTC.